The 6 T cell receptor beta chains reported below all come from one sample, sequenced in a study of Graves' ophthalmopathy and Graves' hyperthyroidism. Investigators amplified TCR beta CDR3 regions from RNA transcripts. First-round RT-PCR employed HTBI primers, with a second-round multiplex PCR after it. Each CDR3 protein is one row after TCRdb ran MiXCR on the multiplex PCR reads. The sample has over a million distinct CDR3 sequences; about 35% are singletons. The sequenced material came from peripheral blood or thyroid tissue (not recorded which). Receptors originate from an adult man with Graves' hyperthyroidism.

This clonotype was observed a handful of times. The CDR3 spells CASSLNLAGGLNTGELFF. Written as DNA, the CDR3 is TGCGCCAGCAGCTTGAATCTAGCGGGAGGGCTGAACACCGGGGAGCTGTTTTTT. The rearrangement links TRBV5-1 to TRBJ2-2; 12 nucleotides line up with TRBD2. The ends lost 1 base at V and 1 base at J; junction bases unmatched: 5. This CDR3 region has 18 residues. Germline CDR1 is SGHRS and CDR2 is YFSETQ.

Here the CDR3 reads CASQPSGSVYEQYF. CDR3 coding DNA: TGTGCCAGCCAACCGAGCGGGAGCGTGTACGAGCAGTACTTC. V is TRBV7-8 and J is TRBJ2-7, with 8 nucleotides matching TRBD2. Germline V gene data show CDR1 as SGHVS and CDR2 as FQNEAQ. There are 14 residues in the CDR3. V shed 8 bases and J 4 bases; nucleotides not matched to a gene: 10. The full variable domain, completed using reference TRBV7-8 and TRBJ2-7, is GAGVSQSPRYKVAKRGQDVALRCDPISGHVSLFWYQQALGQGPEFLTYFQNEAQLDKSGLPSDRFFAERPEGSVSTLKIQRTQQEDSAVYLCASQPSGSVYEQYFGPGTRLTVT.

This clonotype occurred a few times. The chain has TRBV6-5 and TRBJ2-7; D ambiguous. The V and J ends lost 5 bases and 0 bases respectively, with 11 bases between them. Per the germline V gene, CDR1 is MNHEY and CDR2 is SVGAGI. The CDR3 loop spans 14 amino acids. The CDR3 coding sequence is TGTGCCAGCAGTGAAAGACGGAGCTCCTACGAGCAGTACTTC. Translation: CASSERRSSYEQYF.

This clonotype occurred a few times. The CDR3 protein is CASKAYGRLKRNTEAFF. The CDR3 bases are TGTGCCAGCAAAGCCTATGGCAGGCTTAAAAGGAACACTGAAGCTTTCTTT. This sequence joins TRBV7-2 and TRBJ1-1; D is uncertain. Germline V lookup: CDR1 SGHTA, CDR2 FQGNSA. The length of the CDR3 is 17 residues. Deletions cut 7 bases from V and 1 base from J, with 22 bases between.

Note on this clonotype: A junction boundary mismatches the germline segment, possibly from a read error. The gene calls are TRBV4-1 and TRBJ1-1; D remains unclear. In germline, CDR1 is MGHRA, CDR2 YSYEKL. The CDR3 contains 13 residues. CDR3 residues: CAISQILEEGSFF. CDR3 in DNA: TGCGCCATCAGCCAGATCTTAGAGGAGGGATCTTTCTTT.

As concerns this clonotype: A much larger clonotype is one base distant, so this may be a read error. The chain combines TRBV6-6 with TRBJ1-2; 8 bases map to TRBD1. The germline V gene has CDR1 MNHNY and CDR2 SVGAGI (reference sequence). V shed 6 bases and J 4 bases; nucleotides not matched to a gene: 10. The CDR3 has 15 amino acids. The CDR3 protein is CASREQGGSGYGYTF. CDR3 in DNA: TGTGCCAGCAGGGAACAGGGGGGCTCAGGCTATGGCTACACCTTC.